This TCR beta chain was retrieved from a study of shared clonotypes between healthy human individuals. Whole-study results and caveats: Incomplete sequencing of sorted subsets was indicated by rarefaction despite large depth.

Naivety among CD8 cells was defined by CD45RO negativity and positive CCR7 selection, thereby excluding terminally differentiated effector memory CD45RA+ cells. This clone is a singleton in its sample. Its antigen remains unidentified. No DNA is shown, since the ends of the CDR3 on it are uncertain; the CDR3 is the one TCRdb lists. Using immunoSEQ multiplex PCR, the repertoire was profiled, and TCRdb retains in-frame clones only, with some absent. The repertoire holds about 1.9 million clones, with 90% to 95% as singletons. The CDR3 is 15 amino acids long, termini counted. The TCR originated in a young man in good health. Some clones in this sample may be carry-over from other donors' samples. The V and J genes are TRBV21-1 and TRBJ2-7; the DNA was not used to check the table's D call, TRBD1. TRBV21-1 is a pseudogene locus. The specimen was naive CD8+ T cells from PBMCs. This CDR3 is CASSKVGQGNYEQYF.